This passage covers 14 T cell receptor beta chains from one sample sequenced in a study of shared clonotypes between healthy human individuals (dated by TCRdb to about 2020). Library preparation used the immunoSEQ multiplex PCR assay. Entries here come from immuneACCESS through TCRdb and include only in-frame sequences with V and J called. Some clones fail to appear in such tables; in the studies checked, an unresolved V gene covers under half of the shortfall, and the cause of the remainder is unknown. The sample table records 730,000 or so clones; 60% to 80% of these occur just once. The ten largest clones take up about 1.7% of the sample. Sequencing was performed on memory CD4+ T cells sorted from blood. In light of the paper, this sample's cell subset or site label describes: CD45RA-negative fraction. Source of these receptors: a woman aged 30 to 39 in good health.

The rearrangement uses TRBV18 and TRBJ2-1, with D perhaps given as TRBD1 or TRBD2 (5 bases each). The CDR3 has 14 residues. V shed 5 bases and J shed 5 bases, with 13 bases lying between them. CDR1 and CDR2 (germline): KGHSH, LQKENI. CDR3 sequence (DNA): TGTGCCAGCTCATCCTCCCGGGGCAACAATGAGCAGTTCTTC. Protein sequence: CASSSSRGNNEQFF.

This clone was detected only once. The gene calls are TRBV6-1 and TRBJ2-2; TRBD1 agrees at 10 bases. Germline loops: CDR1 MNHNS, CDR2 SASEGT. Losses at the gene ends were 6 bases for V and 8 bases for J; bases not matched to a gene: 9. This CDR3 spans 15 amino acids. The CDR3: CASSRGQGGAGELFF. The DNA of the CDR3 is TGTGCCAGCAGCCGTGGACAGGGGGGGGCAGGGGAGCTGTTTTTT.

This clone has more than one count but fewer than ten. This chain uses TRBV28 with TRBJ1-5, with 7 nucleotides matching TRBD1. The CDR3 spans 14 residues. The V and J ends lost 5 bases and 9 bases, in that order; junction bases with no gene match: 10. Germline lookup yields CDR1 MDHEN and CDR2 SYDVKM. The CDR3 DNA reads TGTGCCAGCAGTGTGGGACAGCCTCGGCGGCCCCAGCATTTT. This codes for CASSVGQPRRPQHF.

CDR3 in amino acids: CASSQEGGTSKNIQYF. For the CDR3, the DNA is TGCGCCAGCAGCCAAGAAGGGGGGACTAGTAAAAACATTCAGTACTTC. V and J are TRBV4-1 and TRBJ2-4, with 8 bases fitting TRBD2. Germline CDR1 MGHRA, CDR2 YSYEKL. With 0 bases clipped from V and 4 bases from J, the junction kept 5 bases outside the gene matches. The CDR3 contains 16 residues.

The genes are TRBV27 and TRBJ2-6, with a weak D call TRBD2 (6 bases). V lost 5 bases and J 2 bases, leaving 13 bases between the germline ends. Germline V gene data show CDR1 as MNHEY and CDR2 as SMNVEV (reference sequence). This CDR3 contains 16 residues. CDR3 sequence (DNA): TGTGCCAGCAGTCGGACGGGAGTGCCTGGGGCCAACGTCCTGACTTTC. Protein product: CASSRTGVPGANVLTF.

The V call is TRBV19, the J call TRBJ2-1, with 12 bases lining up with TRBD2. V gave up 2 bases and J gave up 3 bases; unmatched junction bases: 5. The length of the CDR3 is 17 residues. Looked up from germline, CDR1 is LNHDA and CDR2 is SQIVND (reference sequence). DNA for the CDR3: TGTGCCAGTAGTATACTAGCGGGAGGGCTCTTCTACAATGAGCAGTTCTTC. Translation: CASSILAGGLFYNEQFF. Variable domain in full (rest from reference TRBV19 and TRBJ2-1): DGGITQSPKYLFRKEGQNVTLSCEQNLNHDAMYWYRQDPGQGLRLIYYSQIVNDFQKGDIAEGYSVSREKKESFPLTVTSAQKNPTAFYLCASSILAGGLFYNEQFFGPGTRLTVL.

The genes are TRBV27 and TRBJ2-3, with D possibly being TRBD2 (6 bases). In germline, CDR1 is MNHEY, CDR2 SMNVEV (reference sequence). Deletions cut 5 bases from V and 0 bases from J, with 12 bases between. The CDR3 length is 15 residues. The DNA of the CDR3 is TGTGCCAGCAGTGTTGGCGGGGTGAGCACAGATACGCAGTATTTT. This gives the protein CASSVGGVSTDTQYF.

CDR3 nucleotides: TGTGCCAGCAGCGAGACAGGGATCCTCTACGAGCAGTACTTC. Translated: CASSETGILYEQYF. The V call is TRBV2, the J call TRBJ2-7; TRBD1 aligns across 7 bases. The CDR3 sequence is 14 residues long. Germline-derived CDR1 and CDR2 are SNHLY and FYNNEI. Trimming took 6 bases from V and 3 from J; bases not matched to a gene: 8.

The chain carries TRBV6-5 and TRBJ2-1, with unresolved D. The ends were cut back, 2 bases at V and 9 bases at J, with 11 bases in the middle. The CDR3 runs 13 residues. Germline V gene data show CDR1 as MNHEY and CDR2 as SVGAGI. In DNA form, the CDR3 reads TGTGCCAGCAGTTACGCCTCCCGGAGTGAGCAGTTCTTC. It codes for CASSYASRSEQFF.

The chain uses TRBV7-3 and TRBJ2-1, with a weak D call TRBD2 (6 bases). Germline CDR1 reads SGHTA; CDR2 reads FQGTGA. The CDR3 consists of 14 residues. The V and J ends lost 5 bases and 1 base respectively, with 9 bases between them. CDR3 region: CASSPGSSYNEQFF. CDR3 bases: TGTGCCAGCAGCCCCGGGAGTTCCTACAATGAGCAGTTCTTC.

The chain couples TRBV28 to TRBJ1-2, with D possibly being TRBD1 (5 bases). The CDR3 consists of 15 residues. The germline V gene has CDR1 MDHEN and CDR2 SYDVKM. The V end was cut by 2 bases, the J end by 4 bases, with 14 bases between. The DNA for the CDR3 is TGTGCCAGCAGTTTACTGCGAGGGGAGTCCTATGGCTACACCTTC. Translation: CASSLLRGESYGYTF.

This chain connects TRBV14 to TRBJ2-6; 7 bases match TRBD2. Germline CDR1 and CDR2: SGHDN and FVKESK. V shed 6 bases, J shed 0 bases, and the junction held 5 bases outside the gene matches. The CDR3 length is 16 residues. The CDR3 DNA is TGTGCCAGCAGTCCCGGGGGGTACTCTGGGGCCAACGTCCTGACTTTC. It specifies CASSPGGYSGANVLTF. The full variable domain, in which reference TRBV14 and TRBJ2-6 provide the parts outside the CDR3, is EAGVTQFPSHSVIEKGQTVTLRCDPISGHDNLYWYRRVMGKEIKFLLHFVKESKQDESGMPNNRFLAERTGGTYSTLKVQPAELEDSGVYFCASSPGGYSGANVLTFGAGSRLTVL.

This CDR3 is CSPPGGLYEQYF. The CDR3 nucleotides are TGCAGCCCACCTGGGGGCCTCTACGAGCAGTACTTC. This sequence joins TRBV29-1 and TRBJ2-7, with D possibly TRBD1 on 6 matching bases. Germline V CDR1 and CDR2: SQVTM, ANQGSEA. This CDR3 has 12 amino acids. Trimming left V 8 bases short and J 3 bases short, with 14 bases between.

This clone was seen many times. The genes are TRBV28 and TRBJ2-7; the match to TRBD2 covers 14 bases. Germline V gene data show CDR1 as MDHEN and CDR2 as SYDVKM. The CDR3 totals 16 residues. Losses at the gene ends were 5 bases for V and 5 bases for J; bases not matched to a gene: 8. The CDR3 region is CASSTRTSGRFNEQYF. CDR3 bases: TGTGCCAGCAGTACAAGGACTAGCGGGAGGTTCAACGAGCAGTACTTC.